This TCR beta chain was obtained from a study of cytomegalovirus exposure and HLA in healthy donors (dated by TCRdb to 2016 to 2017). Some background on the complete study: A later analysis indicated that the 130 or so validation repertoires were generated on the platform also employed for the 700 or so repertoires of the first cohort. Besides the first cohort of roughly 640 subjects, a separate validation cohort made up of roughly 130 different subjects was used. The study was designed to test whether signatures of past pathogen exposure could be identified by cataloging public T cell receptors. The study combined high-throughput TCR immunosequencing, statistical association of individual TCRs with disease status, and machine learning to predict cytomegalovirus infection status. Results the study describes overall, beyond this receptor: A later analysis had no HLA typing for the validation cohort, so co-occurrence there was scored across all 110 or so repertoires. While some public TCRs were present in many individuals, most TCR sequences turned up only very rarely across donors. The authors suggested that the approach could potentially be extended to other disease states and immunological phenotypes. A few of the identified cytomegalovirus-associated TCR beta chains were confirmed in vitro to be specific for cytomegalovirus antigens. In a later analysis, TCRs clustered in the first cohort were found to also tend to co-occur in the roughly 110 validation repertoires, with over 90% of cluster scores above 0. A total of 150 to 200 TCR beta chains were listed by the study as associated with cytomegalovirus. In both the original and validation cohorts, the classifier was reported to diagnose cytomegalovirus status with high specificity and sensitivity.

The donors were included in the validation cohort of over a hundred subjects, a group kept apart from the roughly 700-subject first cohort. Library creation used the immunoSEQ multiplex PCR assay. The authors' analysis ran thus. A statistical classification framework was built to diagnose cytomegalovirus status from the catalog of TCR beta chain sequences. Entries here come from immuneACCESS through TCRdb and include only in-frame sequences with V and J called. Some clones fail to appear in such tables; in the studies checked, an unresolved V gene covers under half of the shortfall, and the cause of the remainder is unknown. D and trimming come from the DNA, and the V and J calls and clone size come from that table. This sample comprises 90,000 or so clones, 85% of them detected only once. The biggest ten clones account for roughly 22% of the sample. On this clone itself: This clone's antigen is unknown. The input lacks base qualities; no much larger clone sits a single base away.

For CDR1 and CDR2, the germline V gene (reference sequence) lists SEHNR and FQNEAQ. Including the terminal cysteine and phenylalanine, the CDR3 comprises 13 residues. The only DNA kept is the CDR3, 39 bases in frame from the first base. V is pared back by 5 bases and J by 7 bases, with 12 bases lying between the germline termini. The V gene is TRBV7-9 and the J gene is TRBJ2-1, with TRBD2 as a weak D call on 5 bases. Specimen: PBMCs. This receptor was taken from a man between 18 and 35 years old in good health and CMV-seropositive. The bases read TGTGCCAGCAGCCCGCGACTACCAAATGAGCAGTTCTTC. Its translation reads: CASSPRLPNEQFF.